This T cell receptor (beta chain) emerged from a study of CD8 T cells in ankylosing spondylitis. Overall study results and limits: Seemingly characteristic of ankylosing spondylitis blood was a TCR beta motif consisting of roughly 8 highly homologous variants. Those disease-linked clones were CD8+; they were also relatively rare in peripheral blood.

This clonotype was seen at least ten times. What it binds is not known. TCRdb re-derived calls from the 5' RACE reads in MiXCR, one entry per CDR3 protein. This table has hundreds of thousands of distinct CDR3 sequences, roughly a tenth appearing once. V lost 5 bases to trimming and J lost 1 base, with 20 bases between them. This CDR3 has 17 amino acids. Germline CDR1 and CDR2: SEHNR and FQNEAQ (reference sequence). Sequencing was done on a sample of blood, either unsorted or a sorted T cell fraction (not recorded which). The gene calls are TRBV7-9 and TRBJ1-1; D is perhaps TRBD1 (6 bases). The TCR sequence derives from a male donor with ankylosing spondylitis or in good health (not recorded which). The chain's CDR3 is CASSRLPAGQWNTEAFF. In DNA, the CDR3 is TGTGCCAGCAGCCGCCTCCCAGCCGGACAGTGGAACACTGAAGCTTTCTTT.